The 17 T cell receptor beta chains reported below all come from one sample, sequenced in a study of T-cell reconstitution after alpha-beta-depleted transplantation in children. Using unique molecular identifiers, the investigators prepared the TCRbeta library. TCRdb independently ran MiXCR on the PCR reads; one entry per CDR3 protein. The sample comprises almost 600,000 distinct CDR3 sequences, roughly 30% of which are singletons, and around a third rests with the top ten. The sample in question was PBMCs, obtained before TCRalphabeta/CD19-depleted stem cell transplant. All receptors derive from a boy in the first two years of life with Wiskott-Aldrich syndrome, due to receive a stem cell transplant.

J is TRBJ1-1 and V is TRBV29-1, with no clear D. CDR1 is SQVTM and CDR2 is ANQGSEA in the germline V gene. V lost 0 bases and J lost 1, with 9 bases in between. The CDR3 totals 14 residues. The CDR3 region is CSVEERWRNTEAFF. CDR3 DNA sequence: TGCAGCGTTGAAGAACGTTGGAGGAACACTGAAGCTTTCTTT.

The chain links TRBV15 to TRBJ2-3, with D tentatively TRBD2 (6 bases). The CDR3 covers 16 residues. Per germline, CDR1 LNHNV and CDR2 YYDKDF (reference sequence). V was shortened by 0 bases and J by 0 bases, with 10 bases between the two germline ends. The CDR3 DNA sequence: TGTGCCACCAGCAGAGATGGGCTAGCGAGCACAGATACGCAGTATTTT. Translating gives CATSRDGLASTDTQYF.

This clonotype was seen a handful of times. This rearrangement joins TRBV7-2 to TRBJ2-7; 9 nucleotides align to TRBD1. The V gene's germline CDR1 is SGHTA and CDR2 FQGNSA. This CDR3 has 14 residues. The ends lost 6 bases at V and 7 bases at J; junction bases unmatched: 10. In nucleotides, the CDR3 is TGTGCCAGCAGTTCGGACAGGGGTACAAGGGAGCAGTACTTC. This sequence encodes CASSSDRGTREQYF. The full variable domain, in which reference TRBV7-2 and TRBJ2-7 provide the parts outside the CDR3, is GAGVSQSPSNKVTEKGKDVELRCDPISGHTALYWYRQSLGQGLEFLIYFQGNSAPDKSGLPSDRFSAERTGGSVSTLTIQRTQQEDSAVYLCASSSDRGTREQYFGPGTRLTVT.

This clonotype occurred once. CDR3 loop: CASRSRGLALTDTQYF. DNA for the CDR3: TGTGCCAGCAGATCCCGTGGACTAGCGCTAACAGATACGCAGTATTTT. The chain links TRBV6-1 to TRBJ2-3, with 9 bases identical to TRBD2. This CDR3 comprises 16 residues. J lost 3 bases, V lost 6 bases, and 10 bases had no gene match. Germline V gene lookup returns CDR1 MNHNS and CDR2 SASEGT.

The chain joins TRBV12-3 or TRBV12-4 to TRBJ1-1; D is undetermined. The CDR3 contains 14 residues. Trimming stripped 4 bases from V and 5 bases from J, with 14 bases between. The CDR3 nucleotides read TGTGCCAGCAGTTCCGCGACAAAATGGACTGAAGCTTTCTTT. Translation gives CASSSATKWTEAFF.

This clonotype occurred a few times. The CDR3 region is CASSLAASPNKEQFF. DNA of the CDR3: TGCGCCAGCAGCTTGGCCGCTAGCCCCAATAAGGAGCAGTTCTTC. V and J are TRBV5-1 and TRBJ2-1; maybe TRBD2 (5 bases). With 0 bases removed from V and 10 bases from J, the gap between germline ends came to 17 bases. CDR3 length: 15 residues. CDR1 SGHRS and CDR2 YFSETQ come from the germline V gene.

The chain carries TRBV6-5 and TRBJ2-1, with D possibly matching TRBD1 (5 bases). V gave up 3 bases and J gave up 11 bases, with 8 bases separating them. The CDR3 is 11 amino acids. The germline gives CDR1 MNHEY, CDR2 SVGAGI. The CDR3 nucleotides read TGTGCCAGCAGTTATCGACAGAAGCAGTTCTTC. Translated: CASSYRQKQFF.

Only a few counts were recorded for this clonotype. The chain couples TRBV7-6 to TRBJ2-3; TRBD2 matches at 11 bases. The V gene end was trimmed by 2 bases and the J gene end by 3 bases; junction bases not matched to a gene: 1. The CDR3 sequence is 15 residues long. CDR1 and CDR2 (germline): SGHVS, FNYEAQ. DNA for the CDR3: TGTGCCAGCAGCTTATCTAGCGGGAGGACAGATACGCAGTATTTT. It specifies CASSLSSGRTDTQYF.

This clonotype was recorded only once. The J gene is TRBJ2-5, the V gene TRBV5-5; a weak D match, TRBD2 (5 bases). The CDR3 totals 15 residues. Germline CDR1 reads SGHKS; CDR2 reads YYEKEE (reference sequence). V was clipped by 1 base and J by 5 bases, with 15 bases between them. This CDR3 reads CASSLFGESGETQYF. The CDR3 nucleotides are TGTGCCAGCAGCTTGTTTGGGGAGTCGGGGGAGACCCAGTACTTC.

This clonotype has a handful of counts. This chain uses TRBV5-1 with TRBJ2-5; no firm D call. The V gene lost 0 bases and the J gene lost 1 base, with 10 bases spanning the gap. Germline V gene data show CDR1 as SGHRS and CDR2 as YFSETQ. The CDR3 spans 15 residues. CDR3 residues: CASSLGHLSQETQYF. CDR3 coding DNA: TGCGCCAGCAGCTTGGGGCACCTATCCCAAGAGACCCAGTACTTC.

This clonotype was seen more than once but under ten times. This chain links TRBV7-9 with TRBJ2-2; TRBD1 or TRBD2 may be the D gene (5 bases each). Germline V gives CDR1 SEHNR, CDR2 FQNEAQ (reference sequence). The CDR3 length is 14 residues. V was pared by 4 bases and J by 9 bases, with 15 bases between. The CDR3 loop is CASSSRDPLRELFF. Here the CDR3 DNA reads TGTGCCAGCAGCTCCCGGGACCCCCTCCGGGAGCTGTTTTTT. Filled out from reference TRBV7-9 and TRBJ2-2, the complete variable domain reads DTGVSQNPRHKITKRGQNVTFRCDPISEHNRLYWYRQTLGQGPEFLTYFQNEAQLEKSRLLSDRFSAERPKGSFSTLEIQRTEQGDSAMYLCASSSRDPLRELFFGEGSRLTVL.

The rearrangement joins TRBV28 to TRBJ2-7; D gene unclear. CDR3 length: 15 residues. Germline V CDR1 and CDR2: MDHEN, SYDVKM. V dropped 7 bases and J dropped 3 bases, with 19 bases sitting between them. CDR3 amino acids: CASTTPAAAIYEQYF. The CDR3 nucleotides read TGTGCCAGCACCACGCCGGCGGCAGCTATCTACGAGCAGTACTTC. The variable domain in full, completed from reference TRBV28 and TRBJ2-7, reads DVKVTQSSRYLVKRTGEKVFLECVQDMDHENMFWYRQDPGLGLRLIYFSYDVKMKEKGDIPEGYSVSREKKERFSLILESASTNQTSMYLCASTTPAAAIYEQYFGPGTRLTVT.

The J gene is TRBJ1-3, the V gene TRBV5-1, with a weak D call TRBD1 (6 bases). V was trimmed by 0 bases and J by 2 bases, leaving 15 bases between them. Germline V gives CDR1 SGHRS, CDR2 YFSETQ. The CDR3 consists of 17 residues. The CDR3: CASSLDLQGNPGNTIYF. CDR3 nucleotide sequence: TGCGCCAGCAGCTTGGACCTTCAGGGGAACCCTGGAAACACCATATATTTT.

In this sample, this clonotype turned up many times. The chain combines TRBV5-1 with TRBJ1-1, with a tentative D call TRBD1 (6 bases). From germline, CDR1 is SGHRS and CDR2 YFSETQ. V shed 4 bases and J shed 3 bases, with 10 bases lying between them. The CDR3 is 13 residues long. DNA of the CDR3: TGCGCCAGCAGCCTACAGGGAGACACTGAAGCTTTCTTT. Its protein is CASSLQGDTEAFF.

This clonotype was seen only once. J is TRBJ2-1 and V is TRBV20-1; 9 nucleotides align to TRBD2. V gave up 6 bases and J gave up 8 bases; unmatched junction bases: 14. The germline CDR1 and CDR2 sequences are DFQATT and SNEGSKA (reference sequence). CDR3 length equals 15 residues. The DNA of the CDR3 is TGCAGTGCCCCTCCGGGAGCGGGAGGCTATCATGAGCAGTTCTTC. This gives the protein CSAPPGAGGYHEQFF.

CDR3 sequence (DNA): TGCAGTGCTAGTCTACCTAAGAACACTGAAGCTTTCTTT. This translates into CSASLPKNTEAFF. The chain links TRBV20-1 to TRBJ1-1, with D unclear. Germline CDR1 DFQATT, CDR2 SNEGSKA (reference sequence). Trimming took off 3 bases at V and 1 base at J, with 9 bases between the two ends. The CDR3 covers 13 residues.

This clonotype was observed a handful of times. This chain connects TRBV27 to TRBJ2-7; D remains ambiguous. From germline, CDR1 is MNHEY and CDR2 SMNVEV (reference sequence). Trimming took 6 bases from V and 2 from J, leaving 11 bases between them. This CDR3 is 13 amino acids long. Here the CDR3 DNA reads TGTGCCAGCAGGCCGGCGGCAACCTACGAGCAGTACTTC. Protein sequence: CASRPAATYEQYF.